This T cell receptor beta chain stems from a study of post-analysis software for immune sequencing data. The study's findings and limits: The study found TRBV5-6, TRBV5-1 and TRBV20-1 among five TRBV segments more frequent in patients than controls.

This clonotype was seen a few times. Its cognate antigen is unknown. Germline loops: CDR1 SEHNR, CDR2 FQNEAQ (reference sequence). The CDR3 contains 15 residues. TCR beta cDNA libraries had unique molecular identifiers. A population of about 0.95 to 11 million T cells gave rise to approximately 530,000 cDNA molecules. TCRdb analysed the PCR reads with MiXCR anew, one entry per CDR3 protein. The sample consists of 380,000 or so distinct CDR3 sequences, roughly 36% of them appearing once. This chain uses TRBV7-9 with TRBJ2-7; TRBD2 might be the D (6 bases). The DNA end is more similar to TRBJ2-5, so the J call may be wrong. This receptor was taken from a girl between 10 and 17 years old with multiple sclerosis. The sample consisted of blood. Here the CDR3 reads CASSSRLPGGETQYF. Here the CDR3 DNA reads TGTGCCAGCAGCTCCAGGCTGCCCGGAGGGGAGACCCAGTACTTC.